This T cell receptor (beta chain) was sequenced for a study of T cell responses to AZD1222 COVID-19 vaccine. Findings and limits, study-wide: After two AZD1222 doses, spike-specific TCR breadth and depth rose versus day 0. There were mostly white British donors and more females than males, and clonal diversity was possibly underestimated.

Note on this clone: As yet, its antigen is unknown. Distinct nucleotide sequences in the sample also encode this CDR3.

Profiled with immunoSEQ multiplex PCR; TCRdb holds only in-frame clones, not every one. The table lists roughly 120,000 clones, approximately 88% of them singletons. The receptor comes from an adult in good health. The source material was peripheral blood, sampled on day 0 of AZD1222 vaccination.

The CDR3 sequence is CASSLGQGANSPLHF. DNA of the CDR3: TGCGCCAGCAGCTTGGGGCAGGGGGCTAATTCACCCCTCCACTTT. The V call is TRBV5-1, the J call TRBJ1-6, with 8 bases identical to TRBD1. The germline CDR1 and CDR2 sequences are SGHRS and YFSETQ. The CDR3 sequence is 15 residues long. Trimming cost V 0 bases and J 6 bases; bases outside gene matches: 2.